The clone carrying this T cell receptor (beta chain) was picked up one time. Profiled with immunoSEQ multiplex PCR; TCRdb holds only in-frame clones, not every one. The data show 150,000 or so clones, around 79% seen once. This sample stems from a study of blood T cell repertoires in COVID-19. Cohorts were assigned according to the clinical history that participants reported. The length of the CDR3 is 13 residues. The germline V and J ends were trimmed by 3 bases and 7 bases, with 12 bases remaining between them. The germline V gene encodes CDR1 SNHLY and CDR2 FYNNEI. Sequenced sample: PBMCs or T cells enriched from blood (not recorded which). This receptor was obtained from a woman aged 45-59 years who had recovered from COVID-19. V usage is TRBV2 and J usage is TRBJ1-1; possibly TRBD1 for D (5 bases). The CDR3: CASSDRDWGEAFF. In DNA form, the CDR3 reads TGTGCCAGCAGTGACAGGGATTGGGGTGAAGCTTTCTTT.